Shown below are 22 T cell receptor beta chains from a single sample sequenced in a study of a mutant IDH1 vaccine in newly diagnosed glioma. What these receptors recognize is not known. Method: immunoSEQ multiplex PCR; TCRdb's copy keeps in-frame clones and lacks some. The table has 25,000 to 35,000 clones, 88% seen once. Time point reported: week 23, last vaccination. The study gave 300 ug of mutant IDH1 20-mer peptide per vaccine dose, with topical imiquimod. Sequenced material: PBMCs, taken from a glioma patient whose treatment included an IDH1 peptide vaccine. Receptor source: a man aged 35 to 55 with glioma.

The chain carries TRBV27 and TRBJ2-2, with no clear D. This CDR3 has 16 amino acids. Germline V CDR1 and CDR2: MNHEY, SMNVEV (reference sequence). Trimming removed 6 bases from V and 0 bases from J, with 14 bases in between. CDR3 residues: CASSYTAISNTGELFF. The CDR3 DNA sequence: TGTGCCAGCAGCTATACAGCTATTTCGAACACCGGGGAGCTGTTTTTT.

CDR3 residues: CASSANSNQPQHF. The CDR3, as DNA: TGTGCCAGCAGTGCGAATAGCAATCAGCCCCAGCATTTT. This chain links TRBV28 with TRBJ1-5; D gene unclear. Germline V gene data show CDR1 as MDHEN and CDR2 as SYDVKM. The CDR3 contains 13 residues. Trimming shortened V by 5 bases and J by 0 bases, and 5 bases separated the two germline ends.

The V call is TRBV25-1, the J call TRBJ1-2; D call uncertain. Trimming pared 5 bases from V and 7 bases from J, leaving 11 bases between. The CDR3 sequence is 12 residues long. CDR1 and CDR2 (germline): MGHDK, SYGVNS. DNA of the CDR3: TGTGCCAGCAGTCCAATCCGGGGTGGCTACACCTTC. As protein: CASSPIRGGYTF.

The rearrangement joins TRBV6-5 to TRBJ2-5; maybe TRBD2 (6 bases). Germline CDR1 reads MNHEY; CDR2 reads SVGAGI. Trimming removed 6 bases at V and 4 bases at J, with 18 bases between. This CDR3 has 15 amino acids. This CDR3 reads CASRRDFYPGETQYF. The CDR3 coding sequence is TGTGCCAGCAGGCGGGACTTCTACCCGGGAGAGACCCAGTACTTC.

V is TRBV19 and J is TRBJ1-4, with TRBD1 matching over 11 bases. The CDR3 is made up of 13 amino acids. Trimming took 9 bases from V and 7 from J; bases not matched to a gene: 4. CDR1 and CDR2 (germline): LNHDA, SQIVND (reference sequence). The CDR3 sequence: CASTGTGGEKLFF. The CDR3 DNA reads TGTGCCAGCACCGGGACAGGGGGTGAAAAACTGTTTTTT.

Here the CDR3 reads CASSLTSDTGELFF. CDR3 DNA: TGTGCCAGCAGCTTAACGTCGGACACCGGGGAGCTGTTTTTT. The V call is TRBV7-3, the J call TRBJ2-2, with D unclear. This CDR3 spans 14 amino acids. Germline V gene data show CDR1 as SGHTA and CDR2 as FQGTGA. V was cut by 0 bases and J by 3 bases, with 5 bases left in between.

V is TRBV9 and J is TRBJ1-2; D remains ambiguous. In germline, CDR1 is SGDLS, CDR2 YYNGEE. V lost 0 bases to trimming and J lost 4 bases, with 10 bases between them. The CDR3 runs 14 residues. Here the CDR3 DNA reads TGTGCCAGCAGCGTAGCTCAAGGTTTCTATGGCTACACCTTC. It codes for CASSVAQGFYGYTF.

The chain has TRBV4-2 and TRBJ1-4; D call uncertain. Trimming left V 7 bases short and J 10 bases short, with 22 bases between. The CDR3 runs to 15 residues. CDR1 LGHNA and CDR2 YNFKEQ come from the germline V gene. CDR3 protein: CASIRDPAGGGKLFF. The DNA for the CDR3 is TGTGCCAGCATTCGGGATCCGGCCGGAGGAGGAAAACTGTTTTTT.

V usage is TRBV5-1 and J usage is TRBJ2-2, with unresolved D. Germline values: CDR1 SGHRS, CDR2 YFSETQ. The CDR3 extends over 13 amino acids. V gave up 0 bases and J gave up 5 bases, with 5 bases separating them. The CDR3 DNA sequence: TGCGCCAGCAGCTTGGAAGAGACCGGGGAGCTGTTTTTT. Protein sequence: CASSLEETGELFF. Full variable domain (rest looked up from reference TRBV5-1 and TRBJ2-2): KAGVTQTPRYLIKTRGQQVTLSCSPISGHRSVSWYQQTPGQGLQFLFEYFSETQRNKGNFPGRFSGRQFSNSRSEMNVSTLELGDSALYLCASSLEETGELFFGEGSRLTVL.

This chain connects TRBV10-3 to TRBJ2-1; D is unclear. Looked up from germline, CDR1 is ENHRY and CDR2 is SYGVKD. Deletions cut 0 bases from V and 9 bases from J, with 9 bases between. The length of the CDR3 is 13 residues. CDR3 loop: CAISESVQAEQFF. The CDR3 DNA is TGTGCCATCAGTGAGTCTGTCCAGGCTGAGCAGTTCTTC.

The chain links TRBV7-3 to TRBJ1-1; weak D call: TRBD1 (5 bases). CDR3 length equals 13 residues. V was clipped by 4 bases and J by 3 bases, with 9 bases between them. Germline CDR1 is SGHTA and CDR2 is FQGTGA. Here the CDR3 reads CASSWDDDTEAFF. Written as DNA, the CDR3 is TGTGCCAGCAGCTGGGACGACGACACTGAAGCTTTCTTT.

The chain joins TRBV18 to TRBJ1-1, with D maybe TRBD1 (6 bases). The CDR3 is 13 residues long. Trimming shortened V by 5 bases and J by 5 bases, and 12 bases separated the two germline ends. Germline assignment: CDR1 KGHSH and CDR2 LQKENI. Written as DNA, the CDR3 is TGTGCCAGCTCAATGGGGGCCCAGACTGAAGCTTTCTTT. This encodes CASSMGAQTEAFF.

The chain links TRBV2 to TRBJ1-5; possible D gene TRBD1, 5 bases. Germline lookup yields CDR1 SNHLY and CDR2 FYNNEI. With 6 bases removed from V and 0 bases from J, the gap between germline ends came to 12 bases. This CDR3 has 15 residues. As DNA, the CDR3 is TGTGCCAGCAGGGACAATTACTTTAGCAATCAGCCCCAGCATTTT. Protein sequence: CASRDNYFSNQPQHF.

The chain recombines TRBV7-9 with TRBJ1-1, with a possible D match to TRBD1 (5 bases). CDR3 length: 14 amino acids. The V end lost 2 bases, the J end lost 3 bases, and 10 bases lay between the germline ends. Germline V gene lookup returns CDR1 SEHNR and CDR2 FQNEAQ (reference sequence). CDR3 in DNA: TGTGCCAGCAGCTTATCAGGGAGGTACACTGAAGCTTTCTTT. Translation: CASSLSGRYTEAFF.

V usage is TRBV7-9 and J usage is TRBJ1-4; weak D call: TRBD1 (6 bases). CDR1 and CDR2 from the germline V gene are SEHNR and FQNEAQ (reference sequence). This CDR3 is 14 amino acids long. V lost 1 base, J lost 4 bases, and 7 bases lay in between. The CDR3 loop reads CASSLGTVNEKLFF. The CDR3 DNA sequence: TGTGCCAGCAGCTTAGGGACAGTTAATGAAAAACTGTTTTTT. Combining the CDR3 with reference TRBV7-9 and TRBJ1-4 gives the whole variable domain DTGVSQNPRHKITKRGQNVTFRCDPISEHNRLYWYRQTLGQGPEFLTYFQNEAQLEKSRLLSDRFSAERPKGSFSTLEIQRTEQGDSAMYLCASSLGTVNEKLFFGSGTQLSVL.

CDR3 DNA: TGTGCCAGCAGCGTATCGGGGTGGGGCGCCGGGGAGCTGTTTTTT. Protein product: CASSVSGWGAGELFF. This chain links TRBV9 with TRBJ2-2; D could derive from TRBD1 or TRBD2 (5 bases each). The germline CDR1 and CDR2 sequences are SGDLS and YYNGEE. The V gene lost 1 base and the J gene lost 6 bases, with 13 bases spanning the gap. This CDR3 has 15 amino acids.

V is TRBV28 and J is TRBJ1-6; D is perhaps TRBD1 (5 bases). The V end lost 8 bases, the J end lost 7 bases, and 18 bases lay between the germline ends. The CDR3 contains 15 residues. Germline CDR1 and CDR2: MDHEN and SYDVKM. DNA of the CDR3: TGTGCCAGCGCAGCCGGTAGGGGAGGGAATTCACCCCTCCACTTT. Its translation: CASAAGRGGNSPLHF.

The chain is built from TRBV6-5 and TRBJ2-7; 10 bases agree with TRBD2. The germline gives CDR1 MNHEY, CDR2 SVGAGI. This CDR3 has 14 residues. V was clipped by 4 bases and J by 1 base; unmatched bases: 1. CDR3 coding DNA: TGTGCCAGCAGTTTACTAGCGGGGTCCTACGAGCAGTACTTC. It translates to CASSLLAGSYEQYF.

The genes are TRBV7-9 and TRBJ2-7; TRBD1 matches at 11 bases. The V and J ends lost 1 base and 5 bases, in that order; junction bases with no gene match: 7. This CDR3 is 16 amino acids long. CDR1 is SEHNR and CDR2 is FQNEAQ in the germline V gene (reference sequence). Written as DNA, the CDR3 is TGTGCCAGCAGCTTAGGGAGGACAGGGGGCAGCGACGAGCAGTACTTC. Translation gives CASSLGRTGGSDEQYF. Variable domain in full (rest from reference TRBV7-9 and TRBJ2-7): DTGVSQNPRHKITKRGQNVTFRCDPISEHNRLYWYRQTLGQGPEFLTYFQNEAQLEKSRLLSDRFSAERPKGSFSTLEIQRTEQGDSAMYLCASSLGRTGGSDEQYFGPGTRLTVT.

The CDR3 protein is CASSLGQGVSPFSPYEQYF. Written as DNA, the CDR3 is TGTGCCAGCAGCTTAGGACAGGGGGTTAGTCCGTTCAGCCCCTACGAGCAGTACTTC. The chain links TRBV5-8 to TRBJ2-7, with 10 bases matching TRBD1. This CDR3 is built from 19 residues. CDR1 and CDR2 from the germline V gene are SGHTS and YDEGEE. V was pared by 2 bases and J by 2 bases, with 16 bases of the junction left unmatched.

The CDR3 reads CATRTIRNQMGEQFF. CDR3 bases: TGTGCCACCAGGACAATCCGAAATCAAATGGGTGAGCAGTTCTTC. V usage is TRBV4-2 and J usage is TRBJ2-1, with D possibly matching TRBD1 (5 bases). Trimming cost V 10 bases and J 9 bases, with 25 bases left between them. The CDR3 has 15 residues. CDR1 is LGHNA and CDR2 is YNFKEQ in the germline V gene.

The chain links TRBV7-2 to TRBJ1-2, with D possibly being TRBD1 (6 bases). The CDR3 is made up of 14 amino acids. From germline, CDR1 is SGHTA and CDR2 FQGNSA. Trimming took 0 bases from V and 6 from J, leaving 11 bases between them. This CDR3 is CASSLALRGNGYTF. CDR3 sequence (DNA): TGTGCCAGCAGCTTAGCACTAAGGGGGAATGGCTACACCTTC.